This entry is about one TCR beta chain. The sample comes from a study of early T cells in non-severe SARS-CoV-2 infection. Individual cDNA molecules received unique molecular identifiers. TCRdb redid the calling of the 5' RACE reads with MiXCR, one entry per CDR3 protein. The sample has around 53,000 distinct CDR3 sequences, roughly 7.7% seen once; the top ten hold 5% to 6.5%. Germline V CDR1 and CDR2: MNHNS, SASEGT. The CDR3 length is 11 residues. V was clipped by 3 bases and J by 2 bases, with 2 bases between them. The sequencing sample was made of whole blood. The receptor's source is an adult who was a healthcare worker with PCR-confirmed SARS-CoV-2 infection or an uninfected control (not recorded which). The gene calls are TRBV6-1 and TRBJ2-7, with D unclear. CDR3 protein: CASSDPYEQYF. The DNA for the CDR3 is TGTGCCAGCAGTGATCCCTACGAGCAGTACTTC.